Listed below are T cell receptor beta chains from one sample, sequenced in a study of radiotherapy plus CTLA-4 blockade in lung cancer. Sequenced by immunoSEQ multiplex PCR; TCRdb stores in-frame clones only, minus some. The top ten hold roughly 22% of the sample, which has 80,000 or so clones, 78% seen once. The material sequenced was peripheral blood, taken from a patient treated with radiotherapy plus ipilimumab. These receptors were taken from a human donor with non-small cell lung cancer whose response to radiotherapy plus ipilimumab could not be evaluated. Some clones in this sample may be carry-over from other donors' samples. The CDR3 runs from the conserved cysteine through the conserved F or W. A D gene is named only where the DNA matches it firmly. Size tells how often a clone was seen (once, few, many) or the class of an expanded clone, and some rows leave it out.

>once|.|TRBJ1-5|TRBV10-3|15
TGTGCCATCAGTGAGGCGATTTATAGCAATCAGCCCCAGCATTTT
CAISEAIYSNQPQHF
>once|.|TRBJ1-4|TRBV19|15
TGTGCCAGTAGTATCGGGTCCTCAACTAATGAAAAACTGTTTTTT
CASSIGSSTNEKLFF
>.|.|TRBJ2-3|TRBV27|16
TGTGCCAGCAGTTTATCGGGCAGGGCGGGCACAGATACGCAGTATTTT
CASSLSGRAGTDTQYF
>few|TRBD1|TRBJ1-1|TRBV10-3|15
TGTGCCATCAGTGAGTCCGACAGGGCGGACACTGAAGCTTTCTTT
CAISESDRADTEAFF
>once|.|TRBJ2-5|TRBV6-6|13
TGTGCCAGCATCCGTACTACGGGGGAGACCCAGTACTTC
CASIRTTGETQYF
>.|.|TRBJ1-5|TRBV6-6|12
TGTGCCAGCAGCGCCCAGGATCAGCCCCAGCATTTT
CASSAQDQPQHF
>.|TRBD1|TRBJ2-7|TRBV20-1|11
TGCAGTGCTAGAGGGGGGGACAGGGAGCGTTTC
CSARGGDRERF
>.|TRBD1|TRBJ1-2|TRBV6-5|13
TGTGCCAGCAGTGACAGGGAGAACTATGGCTACACCTTC
CASSDRENYGYTF
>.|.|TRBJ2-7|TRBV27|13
TGTGCCAGCAGCTCGGGACAATTCTACGAGCAGTACTTC
CASSSGQFYEQYF
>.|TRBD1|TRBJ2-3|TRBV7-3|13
TGTGCCAGCAGCTCGGACAGGGATGATACGCAGTATTTT
CASSSDRDDTQYF
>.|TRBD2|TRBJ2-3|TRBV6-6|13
TGTGCCAGCAGTTACTCCGGGGGGGATACGCAGTATTTT
CASSYSGGDTQYF
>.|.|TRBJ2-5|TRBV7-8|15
TGTGCCAGCAGCTTAGAGGCGTGGGGGGGCGGGGCCCAGTACTTC
CASSLEAWGGGAQYF
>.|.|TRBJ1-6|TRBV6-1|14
TGTGCCAGCAGGACCGGGGGAAGGAATTCACCCCTCCACTTT
CASRTGGRNSPLHF